These T cell receptor beta chains were read from a single sample in a study of early T cells in non-severe SARS-CoV-2 infection. TCRdb reanalysed the 5' RACE reads using MiXCR and keeps one entry per CDR3 protein. This sample has 75,000 to 80,000 distinct CDR3 sequences, with approximately 10% found just once. This material consisted of whole blood, taken at baseline. Receptors originate from an adult who was a healthcare worker with PCR-confirmed SARS-CoV-2 infection or an uninfected control (not recorded which). Each CDR3 is given with its conserved first and last residue. The order of the fields is V gene, J gene, D gene, clone size, CDR3 DNA, CDR3 protein. The D gene is left open where the match is weak. Not all rows give a size; the values are once, few, many and, for expanded clones, a class.

v_gene: TRBV2
j_gene: TRBJ2-7
d_gene: NA
abundance: NA
CDR3nt: TGTGCCAGCACGCCAACCCAGCGGGCTGGGTACGAGCAGTACTTC
CDR3aa: CASTPTQRAGYEQYF

v_gene: TRBV6-5
j_gene: TRBJ2-5
d_gene: TRBD2
abundance: many
CDR3nt: TGTGCCAGCAGGGGAGGGGAGACCCAGTACTTC
CDR3aa: CASRGGETQYF

v_gene: TRBV5-1
j_gene: TRBJ2-3
d_gene: TRBD2
abundance: few
CDR3nt: TGCGCCAGCAGCGGGGGAGGGGATACGCAGTATTTT
CDR3aa: CASSGGGDTQYF

v_gene: TRBV20-1
j_gene: TRBJ2-3
d_gene: NA
abundance: many
CDR3nt: TGCAGTGCGGAGACCACAGATACGCAGTATTTT
CDR3aa: CSAETTDTQYF

v_gene: TRBV6-2/TRBV6-3
j_gene: TRBJ2-5
d_gene: TRBD2
abundance: medium-sized
CDR3nt: TGTGCCAGCAGTTACGATGGCGGGGGGGCAGAGACCCAGTACTTC
CDR3aa: CASSYDGGGAETQYF

v_gene: TRBV29-1
j_gene: TRBJ1-1
d_gene: NA
abundance: many
CDR3nt: TGCAGCGTTGCACCAGAAGCTTTCTTT
CDR3aa: CSVAPEAFF

v_gene: TRBV11-2
j_gene: TRBJ1-4
d_gene: TRBD1
abundance: NA
CDR3nt: TGTGCCAGCAGCCCCCGAGGACAGGGGAAAGACCTACGGGGAAAACTTTTTTTT
CDR3aa: CASSPRGQGKDLRGKLFF

v_gene: TRBV14
j_gene: TRBJ2-5
d_gene: TRBD2
abundance: few
CDR3nt: TGTGCCAGCAGCCCCCTAGCGGGACTACTTAACCAAGAGACCCAGTACTTC
CDR3aa: CASSPLAGLLNQETQYF

v_gene: TRBV21-1
j_gene: TRBJ2-1
d_gene: NA
abundance: few
CDR3nt: TGTGCCAGCAGCGAAGGACTAGCGGGGGGATGTATTAACTACAATGAGCAGTTCTTC
CDR3aa: CASSEGLAGGCINYNEQFF

v_gene: TRBV30
j_gene: TRBJ2-7
d_gene: TRBD1
abundance: NA
CDR3nt: TGTGCCTGGACGGCAGGGGGCAACGAGCAGTACTTC
CDR3aa: CAWTAGGNEQYF

v_gene: TRBV3-1
j_gene: TRBJ2-1
d_gene: TRBD1
abundance: few
CDR3nt: TGTGCCAGCAGCCAGAAGCTTGCGGGACAGGGTGGGGTCGCGAAGCAGTTCTTC
CDR3aa: CASSQKLAGQGGVAKQFF

v_gene: TRBV6-5
j_gene: TRBJ1-2
d_gene: NA
abundance: many
CDR3nt: TGTGCCAGCGGTTGGGGGGGCTATGGCTACACCTTC
CDR3aa: CASGWGGYGYTF

v_gene: TRBV7-9
j_gene: TRBJ2-1
d_gene: TRBD2
abundance: few
CDR3nt: TGTGCCAGCAGCCCGATGAACGGACTAGCCCTTTTCTCCTACAATGAGCAGTTCTTC
CDR3aa: CASSPMNGLALFSYNEQFF

v_gene: TRBV5-1
j_gene: TRBJ1-2
d_gene: TRBD1
abundance: NA
CDR3nt: TGCGCCAGCAGCCGGACAGGGGAATATGGCTACACCTTC
CDR3aa: CASSRTGEYGYTF

v_gene: TRBV5-1
j_gene: TRBJ1-2
d_gene: TRBD1
abundance: many
CDR3nt: TGCGCCAGCAGCTTGGCTCGACAGGGGGCTTATGGCTACACCTTC
CDR3aa: CASSLARQGAYGYTF

v_gene: TRBV6-1
j_gene: TRBJ1-6
d_gene: TRBD1
abundance: few
CDR3nt: TGTGCCAGCAATTGGGACAGGGAAGGACCCCTCCACTTT
CDR3aa: CASNWDREGPLHF

v_gene: TRBV28
j_gene: TRBJ2-1
d_gene: NA
abundance: few
CDR3nt: TGTGCCAGAGAGACACCGACCCCCTACAATGAGCAGTTCTTC
CDR3aa: CARETPTPYNEQFF

v_gene: TRBV7-6
j_gene: TRBJ2-3
d_gene: NA
abundance: NA
CDR3nt: TGTGCCAGCAGCTCACTTAGCGGAGCTAGCACAGATACGCAGTATTTT
CDR3aa: CASSSLSGASTDTQYF

v_gene: TRBV20-1
j_gene: TRBJ2-5
d_gene: TRBD2
abundance: NA
CDR3nt: TGCAGTGCTAAACCGGGAGGGGAGACCCAGTACTTC
CDR3aa: CSAKPGGETQYF

v_gene: TRBV7-8
j_gene: TRBJ1-6
d_gene: TRBD1
abundance: NA
CDR3nt: TGTGCCAGCAGCTCCCGACAGGGTTCTCATAATTCACCCCTCCACTTT
CDR3aa: CASSSRQGSHNSPLHF

v_gene: TRBV19
j_gene: TRBJ1-5
d_gene: TRBD1
abundance: few
CDR3nt: TGTGCCAGTAAACAGGGGCCTAGCAATCAGCCCCAGCATTTT
CDR3aa: CASKQGPSNQPQHF

v_gene: TRBV6-1
j_gene: TRBJ1-2
d_gene: TRBD1
abundance: NA
CDR3nt: TGTGCCAGCAGTGAAGGAGGACAGGGGAGAAACTATGGCTACACCTTC
CDR3aa: CASSEGGQGRNYGYTF

v_gene: TRBV5-6
j_gene: TRBJ2-4
d_gene: NA
abundance: few
CDR3nt: TGTGCCAGCAGCCTCCTCGAAGGGTCTAGAAACATTCAGTACTTC
CDR3aa: CASSLLEGSRNIQYF

v_gene: TRBV4-3
j_gene: TRBJ1-2
d_gene: TRBD1
abundance: NA
CDR3nt: TGCGCCAGCAGCCAAGCGGACAGGAACTATGGCTACACCTTC
CDR3aa: CASSQADRNYGYTF

v_gene: TRBV28
j_gene: TRBJ1-3
d_gene: TRBD1
abundance: few
CDR3nt: TGTGCCAGCAGACTACAGGGGGCGCAGGGAAACACCATATATTTT
CDR3aa: CASRLQGAQGNTIYF

v_gene: TRBV7-6
j_gene: TRBJ1-3
d_gene: NA
abundance: few
CDR3nt: TGTGCCAGCAGCTTAGACCCGTCTGGAAACACCATATATTTT
CDR3aa: CASSLDPSGNTIYF

v_gene: TRBV20-1
j_gene: TRBJ2-3
d_gene: TRBD2
abundance: NA
CDR3nt: TGCAGTGCTGCTCCCCGGACTAGCAGTCCAGATACGCAGTATTTT
CDR3aa: CSAAPRTSSPDTQYF

v_gene: TRBV11-2
j_gene: TRBJ2-3
d_gene: NA
abundance: NA
CDR3nt: TGTGCCAGCAGCTTAGATCCCGCCGGGTTATTAGTGGCAGATACGCAGTATTTT
CDR3aa: CASSLDPAGLLVADTQYF

v_gene: TRBV19
j_gene: TRBJ2-7
d_gene: TRBD1
abundance: few
CDR3nt: TGTGCCAGTAGTGCCCCGGGACAGCTAACCTACGAGCAGTACTTC
CDR3aa: CASSAPGQLTYEQYF

v_gene: TRBV7-9
j_gene: TRBJ2-1
d_gene: NA
abundance: few
CDR3nt: TGTGCCAGCAGTAACGGGCGCCAAGCGAGCAATGAGCAGTTCTTC
CDR3aa: CASSNGRQASNEQFF

v_gene: TRBV7-2
j_gene: TRBJ1-1
d_gene: NA
abundance: NA
CDR3nt: TGTGCCAGCAACTTGCCGGTGAACACTGAAGCTTTCTTT
CDR3aa: CASNLPVNTEAFF

v_gene: TRBV20-1
j_gene: TRBJ2-3
d_gene: NA
abundance: few
CDR3nt: TGCAGCCCGTGGCCGGCAGGCGCAGATACGCAGTATTTT
CDR3aa: CSPWPAGADTQYF

v_gene: TRBV9
j_gene: TRBJ2-3
d_gene: NA
abundance: NA
CDR3nt: TGTGCCAGCAGCACCCTGGGGGCCCACACAGATACGCAGTATTTT
CDR3aa: CASSTLGAHTDTQYF

v_gene: TRBV7-2
j_gene: TRBJ1-1
d_gene: NA
abundance: few
CDR3nt: TGTGCCAGCAGCTTAGTCAGACCCTTGAACACTGAAGCTTTCTTT
CDR3aa: CASSLVRPLNTEAFF

v_gene: TRBV29-1
j_gene: TRBJ2-2
d_gene: NA
abundance: many
CDR3nt: TGCAGCGTTGGGGCGAGGGCCGGGGAGCTGTTTTTT
CDR3aa: CSVGARAGELFF

v_gene: TRBV2
j_gene: TRBJ2-3
d_gene: NA
abundance: few
CDR3nt: TGTGCCAGCAGGGTAGGGCAGGGCGACACAGATACGCAGTATTTT
CDR3aa: CASRVGQGDTDTQYF

v_gene: TRBV9
j_gene: TRBJ1-2
d_gene: NA
abundance: many
CDR3nt: TGTGCCAGCAGCGGCAAAGACTATGGCTACACCTTC
CDR3aa: CASSGKDYGYTF

v_gene: TRBV7-6
j_gene: TRBJ2-1
d_gene: TRBD1
abundance: few
CDR3nt: TGTGCCAGCAGCCGCGGACAGGGGCTCTCGAATGAGCAGTTCTTC
CDR3aa: CASSRGQGLSNEQFF

v_gene: TRBV5-5
j_gene: TRBJ1-6
d_gene: NA
abundance: NA
CDR3nt: TGTGCCAGCAATATGGGACTGATTAATTCACCCCTCCACTTT
CDR3aa: CASNMGLINSPLHF

v_gene: TRBV10-1
j_gene: TRBJ2-5
d_gene: TRBD2
abundance: NA
CDR3nt: TGCGCCAGCAGTTCTAGCGGGGGGGAAGAGACCCAGTACTTC
CDR3aa: CASSSSGGEETQYF

v_gene: TRBV6-2/TRBV6-3
j_gene: TRBJ1-2
d_gene: NA
abundance: NA
CDR3nt: TGTGCCAGTATCGGCGTTGACTCACCTCCCTATGGCTACACCTTC
CDR3aa: CASIGVDSPPYGYTF

v_gene: TRBV6-2/TRBV6-3
j_gene: TRBJ2-1
d_gene: TRBD2
abundance: NA
CDR3nt: TGTGCCAGCAGTTATAGCGGGGGGCCATACAATGAGCAGTTCTTC
CDR3aa: CASSYSGGPYNEQFF

v_gene: TRBV4-1
j_gene: TRBJ1-3
d_gene: NA
abundance: NA
CDR3nt: TGCGCCAGCAGTCAATGGGGCTCTGGAAACACCATATATTTT
CDR3aa: CASSQWGSGNTIYF

v_gene: TRBV6-2/TRBV6-3
j_gene: TRBJ1-1
d_gene: NA
abundance: NA
CDR3nt: TGTGCCGGAGAGCGTGAAGCTTTCTTT
CDR3aa: CAGEREAFF

v_gene: TRBV20-1
j_gene: TRBJ2-7
d_gene: TRBD1
abundance: many
CDR3nt: TGCAGTGCTAGACGTCCGGGACAGGGGATCCACGAGCAGTACTTC
CDR3aa: CSARRPGQGIHEQYF

v_gene: TRBV2
j_gene: TRBJ1-2
d_gene: NA
abundance: NA
CDR3nt: TGTGCCCACGGGGGGGGCTATGGCTACACCTTC
CDR3aa: CAHGGGYGYTF